The clone carrying this TCR beta chain appeared many times. Its cognate antigen is unknown. These data are taken from a study of neurological immune-mediated disorders. The study, taken as a whole, reports: Phylogenetic grouping placed 18 of 34 multiple sclerosis patients' repertoires in one related-CDR3 cluster, a possible signature.

5'RACE with 10-nucleotide random UMIs produced the cDNA. Each CDR3 protein is one row after TCRdb ran MiXCR on the 5' RACE reads. The table has tens of thousands of distinct CDR3 sequences, roughly 3.5% seen once; the top ten hold less than 2%. This CDR3 is 13 amino acids long. CDR1 and CDR2 (germline): LNHDA, SQIVND (reference sequence). Trimming removed 1 base at V and 6 bases at J, with 7 bases between. The sample comprised PBMCs. This clonotype was obtained from a man under 40 with multiple sclerosis. The J gene is TRBJ2-1, the V gene TRBV19; D ambiguous. CDR3 residues: CASSIAISNEQFF. The CDR3 nucleotides are TGTGCCAGTAGTATAGCGATTTCCAATGAGCAGTTCTTC.